A single sample is the source of the 26 T cell receptor beta chains below, sequenced in a study of blood T cell repertoires in COVID-19. Profiling relied on immunoSEQ multiplex PCR, and the TCRdb table lists in-frame clones only, not all of them. In the table there are some 150,000 clones, just under 90% of which are singletons. Sequencing was done on a sample of peripheral blood. The receptors shown here come from a man younger than 35 with active or convalescent COVID-19.

The chain combines TRBV28 with TRBJ2-7; TRBD2 matches at 8 bases. V shed 4 bases, J shed 0 bases, and the junction held 2 bases outside the gene matches. Per the germline V gene, CDR1 is MDHEN and CDR2 is SYDVKM. CDR3 length: 14 amino acids. CDR3 sequence reads: CASSSGGNSYEQYV. The CDR3 nucleotides are TGTGCCAGCAGTTCGGGAGGGAACTCCTACGAGCAGTACGTC.

Ten or more counts support this clone. This sequence joins TRBV7-8 and TRBJ2-2, with 9 bases lining up with TRBD2. This CDR3 spans 16 amino acids. The germline gives CDR1 SGHVS, CDR2 FQNEAQ. V was pared by 5 bases and J by 7 bases, with 11 bases of the junction left unmatched. CDR3 region: CASSTGGGGAFGELFF. DNA for the CDR3: TGTGCCAGCAGCACAGGTGGCGGGGGGGCCTTCGGGGAGCTGTTTTTT.

This chain joins TRBV7-9 and TRBJ2-3; 7 bases fit TRBD2. The CDR3 totals 16 residues. Germline V CDR1 and CDR2: SEHNR, FQNEAQ (reference sequence). J gave up 5 bases and V 1 base, and 9 bases lay outside the gene matches. CDR3 residues: CASSLELRGWVDTQYF. DNA of the CDR3: TGTGCCAGCAGCTTAGAGTTGCGGGGGTGGGTAGATACGCAGTATTTT.

This chain links TRBV5-4 with TRBJ1-1; D is uncertain. The CDR3 has 15 amino acids. CDR1 SGHNT and CDR2 YYREEE come from the germline V gene (reference sequence). With 0 bases removed from V and 2 bases from J, the gap between germline ends came to 11 bases. CDR3 sequence (DNA): TGTGCCAGCAGCTTGGCGGTGGGCAGAAACACTGAAGCTTTCTTT. It translates to CASSLAVGRNTEAFF.

This chain joins TRBV5-4 and TRBJ2-5, with 9 bases identical to TRBD2. The CDR3 runs to 15 residues. The germline V gene encodes CDR1 SGHNT and CDR2 YYREEE (reference sequence). Trimming took 3 bases from V and 5 from J; bases not matched to a gene: 8. The CDR3 protein is CASSYQRGAGETQYF. The CDR3 DNA reads as TGTGCCAGCAGCTACCAGCGGGGGGCCGGGGAGACCCAGTACTTC. The whole variable domain, filled in from reference TRBV5-4 and TRBJ2-5, reads ETGVTQSPTHLIKTRGQQVTLRCSSQSGHNTVSWYQQALGQGPQFIFQYYREEENGRGNFPPRFSGLQFPNYSSELNVNALELDDSALYLCASSYQRGAGETQYFGPGTRLLVL.

The chain combines TRBV11-2 with TRBJ1-2; D is uncertain. There are 13 residues in the CDR3. Germline CDR1 is SGHAT and CDR2 is FQNNGV. Trimming took off 4 bases at V and 2 bases at J, with 8 bases between the two ends. DNA for the CDR3: TGTGCCAGCAGCTACGCTATAAACTATGGCTACACCTTC. It codes for CASSYAINYGYTF.

The chain has TRBV19 and TRBJ2-2; D is undetermined. The germline V and J ends were trimmed by 5 bases and 4 bases, with 8 bases remaining between them. There are 13 residues in the CDR3. Germline CDR1 reads LNHDA; CDR2 reads SQIVND (reference sequence). The CDR3 sequence is CASSVQSTGELFF. Here the CDR3 DNA reads TGTGCCAGTAGTGTACAGAGCACCGGGGAGCTGTTTTTT.

The table lists this clone with a few counts. This chain uses TRBV28 with TRBJ2-7, with TRBD2 as a possible D gene (5 bases). The CDR3 totals 13 residues. Germline CDR1 reads MDHEN; CDR2 reads SYDVKM. V gave up 5 bases and J gave up 4 bases, with 12 bases separating them. CDR3 nucleotide sequence: TGTGCCAGCAGTCCTATAGCGTGGTACGAGCAGTACGTC. Amino acid sequence: CASSPIAWYEQYV.

The chain links TRBV7-6 to TRBJ2-7; D might be TRBD1 (6 bases). Germline CDR1 is SGHVS and CDR2 is FNYEAQ. V lost 5 bases, J lost 3 bases, and 17 bases lay in between. The length of the CDR3 is 15 residues. CDR3 nucleotides: TGTGCCAGCAGCCTCTTGACAGGTACCCTCTACGAGCAGTACTTC. Translation: CASSLLTGTLYEQYF.

The chain employs TRBV11-3 and TRBJ2-2; D possibly corresponds to TRBD1 (6 bases). CDR3 length equals 19 residues. The germline V gene encodes CDR1 SGHNT and CDR2 YENEEA. V was pared by 1 base and J by 0 bases, with 18 bases between. The CDR3 region is CASSLGFDRQATNTGELFF. CDR3 coding DNA: TGTGCCAGCAGCTTAGGTTTCGATCGACAGGCAACGAACACCGGGGAGCTGTTTTTT.

This clone has a single count. This chain joins TRBV9 and TRBJ1-6, with 7 nucleotides matching TRBD1. The germline V gene has CDR1 SGDLS and CDR2 YYNGEE. The V and J ends lost 4 bases and 0 bases, in that order; junction bases with no gene match: 7. The CDR3 extends over 17 amino acids. The CDR3 sequence is CASSPTGQSSYNSPLHF. The CDR3 DNA reads as TGTGCCAGCAGCCCGACAGGGCAAAGCTCCTATAATTCACCCCTCCACTTT.

The chain couples TRBV5-8 to TRBJ1-6, with 9 positions matching TRBD1. Trimming cost V 4 bases and J 5 bases; bases outside gene matches: 4. The CDR3 covers 15 residues. The germline V gene encodes CDR1 SGHTS and CDR2 YDEGEE. CDR3 DNA: TGTGCCAGCAGCGGGACAGGGTACGATAATTCACCCCTCCACTTT. Its translation is CASSGTGYDNSPLHF.

V gene TRBV6-2 or TRBV6-3 combines with J gene TRBJ1-1; D might be TRBD1 (5 bases). CDR1 is MNHEY, CDR2 SVGEGT, per germline. The germline V and J ends were trimmed by 2 bases and 5 bases, with 9 bases remaining between them. This CDR3 is 13 amino acids long. DNA for the CDR3: TGTGCCAGCAGTTACGTTGGGGGGACTGAAGCTTTCTTT. This gives the protein CASSYVGGTEAFF.

The chain's CDR3 is CATLGQTERAEAFF. CDR3 coding DNA: TGTGCCACCTTAGGACAGACCGAGCGCGCTGAAGCTTTCTTT. The chain employs TRBV24-1 and TRBJ1-1; weak D call: TRBD1 (6 bases). The CDR3 has 14 amino acids. Germline values: CDR1 KGHDR, CDR2 SFDVKD. V dropped 9 bases and J dropped 6 bases, with 19 bases sitting between them.

The chain uses TRBV12-3 or TRBV12-4 and TRBJ2-7; the match to TRBD2 covers 7 bases. V lost 8 bases to trimming and J lost 3 bases; unmatched junction nucleotides: 7. There are 13 residues in the CDR3. CDR3 loop: CASQGGPFYEQYF. The CDR3 DNA is TGTGCCAGCCAGGGAGGGCCATTCTACGAGCAGTACTTC.

The chain uses TRBV9 and TRBJ2-7; TRBD2 matches 14 bases. With V trimmed by 4 bases and J by 6 bases, 6 bases remained unmatched. CDR1 SGDLS and CDR2 YYNGEE come from the germline V gene. CDR3 length equals 15 residues. Written as DNA, the CDR3 is TGTGCCAGCAGCACCATTGGACTAGCGGGAGGCGAGCAGTACTTC. It codes for CASSTIGLAGGEQYF.

This clone was seen only once. This chain links TRBV18 with TRBJ1-6; TRBD1 matches at 7 bases. Losses at the gene ends were 6 bases for V and 9 bases for J; bases not matched to a gene: 11. Per germline, CDR1 KGHSH and CDR2 LQKENI. This CDR3 has 15 amino acids. CDR3 amino acids: CASSRTGEESSPLHF. In nucleotides, the CDR3 is TGTGCCAGCTCGCGGACAGGCGAGGAGTCTTCACCCCTCCACTTT.

The V call is TRBV15, the J call TRBJ1-2; TRBD1 matches at 9 bases. CDR3 length equals 16 residues. Germline V gene sequence: CDR1 LNHNV, CDR2 YYDKDF (reference sequence). V lost 1 base to trimming and J lost 2 bases; unmatched junction nucleotides: 5. In DNA form, the CDR3 reads TGTGCCACCAGCAGAGGCTGGGGGACAGGGAACTATGGCTACACCTTC. Its protein is CATSRGWGTGNYGYTF.

The rearrangement uses TRBV28 and TRBJ1-3, with no clear D. Germline V gene sequence: CDR1 MDHEN, CDR2 SYDVKM. The CDR3 consists of 15 residues. The V end lost 6 bases, the J end lost 4 bases, and 16 bases lay between the germline ends. The CDR3 bases are TGTGCCAGCAGCCGATGGGAGATGGCGGGAAACACCATATATTTT. Its protein product is CASSRWEMAGNTIYF.

The rearrangement joins TRBV4-1 to TRBJ2-7; 10 bases map to TRBD2. Germline loops: CDR1 MGHRA, CDR2 YSYEKL. The ends lost 0 bases at V and 3 bases at J; junction bases unmatched: 11. The CDR3 is made up of 18 amino acids. The CDR3 region is CASSQDPVNSGGNYEQYV. The CDR3 nucleotides are TGCGCCAGCAGCCAAGATCCTGTTAATAGCGGGGGGAACTACGAGCAGTACGTC.

Turning to this clone: At one end, the junction sequence differs from germline, possibly due to a read error. The chain recombines TRBV18 with TRBJ2-3; possibly TRBD2 for D (6 bases). Germline values: CDR1 KGHSH, CDR2 LQKENI. The CDR3 spans 15 residues. The CDR3 DNA reads TGTGCCAGCTCACCCTCGGGGGTGGGCACGGATACGCAGTATTTT. It encodes CASSPSGVGTDTQYF.

The chain combines TRBV19 with TRBJ2-1; 14 bases fit TRBD2. The CDR3 sequence is 17 residues long. Germline assignment: CDR1 LNHDA and CDR2 SQIVND (reference sequence). Unmatched junction bases numbered 3, after V lost 3 bases and J lost 2 bases. The CDR3 nucleotides are TGTGCCAGTAGTATTAGGACTAGCGGGAGGCCCTACAATGAGCAGTTCTTC. This sequence encodes CASSIRTSGRPYNEQFF.

This clone was observed a single time. The chain has TRBV18 and TRBJ1-1, with a possible D match to TRBD1 (6 bases). The CDR3 runs 15 residues. The V end was cut by 0 bases, the J end by 5 bases, with 13 bases between. Per germline, CDR1 KGHSH and CDR2 LQKENI. The CDR3 DNA is TGTGCCAGCTCACCACCTCTGGGGGCAGGAACTGAAGCTTTCTTT. Protein sequence: CASSPPLGAGTEAFF.

The genes are TRBV9 and TRBJ1-1; tentatively, D is TRBD1 (5 bases). The CDR3 spans 14 residues. Trimming shortened V by 4 bases and J by 1 base, and 11 bases separated the two germline ends. CDR1 is SGDLS, CDR2 YYNGEE, per germline. The CDR3 nucleotides read TGTGCCAGCAGCCTAATTACAGGGAACACTGAAGCTTTCTTT. Amino acid sequence: CASSLITGNTEAFF. The whole variable domain, remainder taken from reference TRBV9 and TRBJ1-1, is DSGVTQTPKHLITATGQRVTLRCSPRSGDLSVYWYQQSLDQGLQFLIQYYNGEERAKGNILERFSAQQFPDLHSELNLSSLELGDSALYFCASSLITGNTEAFFGQGTRLTVV.

The chain recombines TRBV5-1 with TRBJ2-1; 7 bases match TRBD2. The J segment lost 0 bases and the V segment lost 3 bases, leaving 3 bases of the junction unmatched. The CDR3 sequence is 15 residues long. Germline assignment: CDR1 SGHRS and CDR2 YFSETQ. CDR3 sequence (DNA): TGCGCCAGCAGCTCCGGGACTACCTCCTACAATGAGCAGTTCTTC. Protein product: CASSSGTTSYNEQFF.

V usage is TRBV9 and J usage is TRBJ2-3; 14 bases match TRBD2. The CDR3 has 16 amino acids. V lost 6 bases to trimming and J lost 1 base; unmatched junction nucleotides: 4. Germline V lookup: CDR1 SGDLS, CDR2 YYNGEE. The CDR3 region is CASNRLAGGGTDTQYF. The CDR3 region has the DNA TGTGCCAGCAACAGACTAGCGGGAGGGGGCACAGATACGCAGTATTTT.